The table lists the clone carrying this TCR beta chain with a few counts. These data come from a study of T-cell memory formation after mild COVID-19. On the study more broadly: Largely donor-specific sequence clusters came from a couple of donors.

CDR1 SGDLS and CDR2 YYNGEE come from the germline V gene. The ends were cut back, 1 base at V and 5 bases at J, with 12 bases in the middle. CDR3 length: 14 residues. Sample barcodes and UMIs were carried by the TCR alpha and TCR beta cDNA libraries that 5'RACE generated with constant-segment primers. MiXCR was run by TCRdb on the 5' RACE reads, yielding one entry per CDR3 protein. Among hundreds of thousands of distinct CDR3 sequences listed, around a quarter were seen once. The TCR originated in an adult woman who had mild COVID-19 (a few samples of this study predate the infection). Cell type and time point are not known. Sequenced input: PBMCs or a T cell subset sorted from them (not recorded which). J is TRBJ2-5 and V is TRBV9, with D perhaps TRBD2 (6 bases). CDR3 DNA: TGTGCCAGCAGCGTAAATTGGGGGGAGGAGACCCAGTACTTC. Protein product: CASSVNWGEETQYF. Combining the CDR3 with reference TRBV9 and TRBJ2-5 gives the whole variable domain DSGVTQTPKHLITATGQRVTLRCSPRSGDLSVYWYQQSLDQGLQFLIQYYNGEERAKGNILERFSAQQFPDLHSELNLSSLELGDSALYFCASSVNWGEETQYFGPGTRLLVL.